Shown below are 9 T cell receptor beta chains from a single sample sequenced in a study of blood T cells in healthy people across ages. The authors ran a second PCR of 7 to 11 cycles using a sample-barcoded 5' primer and a J-beta primer mix. One entry per CDR3 protein, called by TCRdb with MiXCR from the 5' RACE reads. The repertoire holds about 640,000 distinct CDR3 sequences, with 25% to 35% as singletons. Input material: blood. Receptor source: a woman of 80 years or more in good health.

This clonotype was recorded many times. J is TRBJ2-1 and V is TRBV20-1; D tentatively fits TRBD1 or TRBD2 (5 bases each). The CDR3 has 12 residues. Germline assignment: CDR1 DFQATT and CDR2 SNEGSKA (reference sequence). V was cut by 6 bases and J by 4 bases, with 10 bases left in between. The CDR3 region is CSALGPYNEQFF. In DNA, the CDR3 is TGCAGTGCCCTGGGACCTTACAATGAGCAGTTCTTC.

This sequence joins TRBV4-1 and TRBJ2-5; D is perhaps TRBD2 (5 bases). The J call is doubtful: the DNA matches TRBJ2-7 better. Germline assignment: CDR1 MGHRA and CDR2 YSYEKL. This CDR3 region has 17 residues. Here the CDR3 reads CASSQLMVLAERNEQYF. The CDR3 bases are TGCGCCAGCAGCCAACTCATGGTACTGGCTGAGCGGAACGAGCAGTACTTC.

This clonotype was detected many times. The chain combines TRBV7-2 with TRBJ2-3; 9 nucleotides agree with TRBD2. There are 17 residues in the CDR3. With 3 bases clipped from V and 1 base from J, the junction kept 8 bases outside the gene matches. Germline lookup yields CDR1 SGHTA and CDR2 FQGNSA. CDR3 in DNA: TGTGCCAGCAGCTTTGGGGCGGGGGGGGTCGGCACAGATACGCAGTATTTT. This codes for CASSFGAGGVGTDTQYF.

This clonotype has a handful of counts. The rearrangement joins TRBV14 to TRBJ2-7, with unresolved D. Germline CDR1 is SGHDN and CDR2 is FVKESK. The CDR3 sequence is 15 residues long. V was trimmed by 4 bases and J by 0 bases, leaving 13 bases between them. The CDR3 coding sequence is TGTGCCAGCAGCCCCCGTGGGTTAAGCTCCTACGAGCAGTACTTC. Its translation: CASSPRGLSSYEQYF. The full variable domain, its missing parts supplied by reference TRBV14 and TRBJ2-7, is EAGVTQFPSHSVIEKGQTVTLRCDPISGHDNLYWYRRVMGKEIKFLLHFVKESKQDESGMPNNRFLAERTGGTYSTLKVQPAELEDSGVYFCASSPRGLSSYEQYFGPGTRLTVT.

This clonotype showed up many times. The rearrangement joins TRBV6-5 to TRBJ1-1; 7 nucleotides agree with TRBD1. Trimming took 3 bases from V and 5 from J; bases not matched to a gene: 3. CDR3 length: 13 amino acids. Germline V gene sequence: CDR1 MNHEY, CDR2 SVGAGI. The CDR3 region has the DNA TGTGCCAGCAGTTATAGGGGGCGGACTGAAGCTTTCTTT. It yields the protein CASSYRGRTEAFF.

This clonotype was seen at least ten times. The rearrangement joins TRBV9 to TRBJ1-6; possibly TRBD1 for D (5 bases). V was clipped by 3 bases and J by 7 bases, with 14 bases between them. Germline V CDR1 and CDR2: SGDLS, YYNGEE. The CDR3 totals 15 residues. The CDR3 DNA follows: TGTGCCAGCAGCGCCTCCGGGACGGACAATTCACCCCTCCACTTT. This translates into CASSASGTDNSPLHF.

This clonotype was counted at least ten times. The V gene is TRBV2, the J gene TRBJ2-6; D remains unclear. CDR1 is SNHLY, CDR2 FYNNEI, per germline. The CDR3 runs to 12 residues. V was shortened by 8 bases and J by 4 bases, with 6 bases between the two germline ends. Here the CDR3 DNA reads TGTGCCAGCCGCGGCGGGGCCAACGTCCTGACTTTC. It is translated as CASRGGANVLTF.

The chain uses TRBV20-1 and TRBJ2-7; possibly TRBD1 for D (5 bases). Trimming pared 8 bases from V and 2 bases from J, leaving 19 bases between. The CDR3 is made up of 14 amino acids. CDR1 and CDR2 from the germline V gene are DFQATT and SNEGSKA (reference sequence). The CDR3 here is CSKSEMGPTYEQYF. The CDR3 coding sequence is TGCAGTAAATCCGAAATGGGGCCCACCTACGAGCAGTACTTC.

The chain is built from TRBV14 and TRBJ1-6; tentative D call: TRBD1 (6 bases). There are 15 residues in the CDR3. Between the trimmed V and J ends, which lost 4 bases and 4 bases, there was a span of 11 bases. The germline V gene encodes CDR1 SGHDN and CDR2 FVKESK. The CDR3 reads CASSPRTEYNSPLHF. The CDR3 DNA follows: TGTGCCAGCAGCCCAAGGACAGAGTATAATTCACCCCTCCACTTT.